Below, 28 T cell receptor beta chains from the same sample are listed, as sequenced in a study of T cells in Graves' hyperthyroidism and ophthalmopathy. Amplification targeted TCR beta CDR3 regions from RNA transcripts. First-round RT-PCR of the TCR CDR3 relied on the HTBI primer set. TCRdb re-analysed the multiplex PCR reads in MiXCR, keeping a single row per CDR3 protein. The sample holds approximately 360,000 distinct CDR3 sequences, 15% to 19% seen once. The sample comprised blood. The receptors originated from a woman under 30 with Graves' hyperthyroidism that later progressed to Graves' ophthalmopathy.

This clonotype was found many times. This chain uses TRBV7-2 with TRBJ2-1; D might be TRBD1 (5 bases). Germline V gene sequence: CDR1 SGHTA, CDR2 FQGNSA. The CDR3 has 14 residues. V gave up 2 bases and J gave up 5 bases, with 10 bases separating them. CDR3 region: CASSLQGTNNEQFF. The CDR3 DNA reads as TGTGCCAGCAGCTTACAGGGAACCAACAATGAGCAGTTCTTC.

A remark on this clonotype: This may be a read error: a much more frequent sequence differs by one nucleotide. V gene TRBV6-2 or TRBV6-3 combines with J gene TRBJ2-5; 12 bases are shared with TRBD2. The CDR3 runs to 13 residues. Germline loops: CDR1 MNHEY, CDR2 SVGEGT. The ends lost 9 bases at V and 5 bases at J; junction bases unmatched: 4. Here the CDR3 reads CASGLAGSETQYF. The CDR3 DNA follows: TGTGCCAGTGGACTAGCGGGATCGGAGACCCAGTACTTC.

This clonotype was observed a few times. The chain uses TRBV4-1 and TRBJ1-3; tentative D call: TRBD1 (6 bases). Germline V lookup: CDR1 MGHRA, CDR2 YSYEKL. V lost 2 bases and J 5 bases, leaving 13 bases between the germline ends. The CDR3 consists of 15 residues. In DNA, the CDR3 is TGCGCCAGCAGCCAACCGACAGGAGAACGAAACACCATATATTTT. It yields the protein CASSQPTGERNTIYF.

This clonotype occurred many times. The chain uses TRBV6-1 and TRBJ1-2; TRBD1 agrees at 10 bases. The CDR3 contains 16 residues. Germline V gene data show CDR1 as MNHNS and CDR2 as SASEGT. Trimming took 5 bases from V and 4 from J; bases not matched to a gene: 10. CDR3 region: CASSSSGTGVGYGYTF. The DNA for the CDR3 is TGTGCCAGCAGTTCCAGTGGGACAGGGGTCGGCTATGGCTACACCTTC.

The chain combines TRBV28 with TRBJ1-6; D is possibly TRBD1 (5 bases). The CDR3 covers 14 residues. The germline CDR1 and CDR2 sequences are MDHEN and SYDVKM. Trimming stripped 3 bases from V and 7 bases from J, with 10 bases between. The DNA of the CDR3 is TGTGCCAGCAGTTTCGGGGCCCCAAATTCACCCCTCCACTTT. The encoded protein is CASSFGAPNSPLHF.

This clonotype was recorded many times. This chain's CDR3 is CASSLGGIFQETQYF. In DNA form, the CDR3 reads TGTGCCAGCTCACTGGGCGGGATTTTTCAAGAGACCCAGTACTTC. The rearrangement joins TRBV18 to TRBJ2-5; a weak D match, TRBD2 (6 bases). With 4 bases removed from V and 2 bases from J, the gap between germline ends came to 14 bases. The CDR3 covers 15 residues. Germline CDR1 reads KGHSH; CDR2 reads LQKENI.

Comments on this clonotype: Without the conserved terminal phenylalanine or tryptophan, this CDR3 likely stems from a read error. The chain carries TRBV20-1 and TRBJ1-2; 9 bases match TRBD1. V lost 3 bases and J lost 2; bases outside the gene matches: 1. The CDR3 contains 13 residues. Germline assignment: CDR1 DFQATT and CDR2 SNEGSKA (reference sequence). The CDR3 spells CSARGTGNYGYTV. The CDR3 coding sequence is TGCAGTGCTAGGGGGACAGGGAACTATGGCTACACCGTC.

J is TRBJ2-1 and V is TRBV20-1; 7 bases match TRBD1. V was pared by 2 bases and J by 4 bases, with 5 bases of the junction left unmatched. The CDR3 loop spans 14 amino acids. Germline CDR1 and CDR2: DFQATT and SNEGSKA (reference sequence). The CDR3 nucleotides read TGCAGTGCTAGAAAAGGGGGCCCTTACAATGAGCAGTTCTTC. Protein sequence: CSARKGGPYNEQFF.

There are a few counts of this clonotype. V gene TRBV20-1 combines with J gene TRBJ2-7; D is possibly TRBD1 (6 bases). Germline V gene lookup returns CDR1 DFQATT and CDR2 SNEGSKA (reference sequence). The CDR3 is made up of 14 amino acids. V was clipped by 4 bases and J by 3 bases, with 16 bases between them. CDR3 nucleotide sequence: TGCAGTGCTACAGGGGCAGGTTGGGACTACGAGCAGTACTTC. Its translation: CSATGAGWDYEQYF.

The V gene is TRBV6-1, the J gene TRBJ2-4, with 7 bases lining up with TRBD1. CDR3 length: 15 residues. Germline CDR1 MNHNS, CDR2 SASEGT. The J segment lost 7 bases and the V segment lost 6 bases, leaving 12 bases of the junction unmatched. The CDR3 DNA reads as TGTGCCAGCAGCGTACTCGGGACAGTCGAGAACATTCAGTACTTC. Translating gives CASSVLGTVENIQYF.

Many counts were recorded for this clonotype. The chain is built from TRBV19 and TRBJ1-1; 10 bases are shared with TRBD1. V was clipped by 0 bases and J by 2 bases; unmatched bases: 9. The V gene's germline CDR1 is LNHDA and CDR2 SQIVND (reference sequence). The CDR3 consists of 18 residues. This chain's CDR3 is CASSIDWATGGTNTEAFF. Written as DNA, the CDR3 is TGTGCCAGTAGTATAGATTGGGCGACAGGGGGCACCAACACTGAAGCTTTCTTT.

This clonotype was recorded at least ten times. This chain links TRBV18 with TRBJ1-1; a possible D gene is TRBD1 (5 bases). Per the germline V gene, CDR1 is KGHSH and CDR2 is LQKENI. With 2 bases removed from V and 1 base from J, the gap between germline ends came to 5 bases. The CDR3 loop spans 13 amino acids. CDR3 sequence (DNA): TGTGCCAGCTCACCAGGACAGAACACTGAAGCTTTCTTT. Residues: CASSPGQNTEAFF.

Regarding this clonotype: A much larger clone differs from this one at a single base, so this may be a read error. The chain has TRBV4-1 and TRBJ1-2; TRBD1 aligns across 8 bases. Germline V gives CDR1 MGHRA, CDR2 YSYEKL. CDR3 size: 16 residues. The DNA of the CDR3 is TGCGCCAGCCGCCAGCCCGCCCGGACAGGGAGCCATGGCTACACCTTC. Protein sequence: CASRQPARTGSHGYTF.

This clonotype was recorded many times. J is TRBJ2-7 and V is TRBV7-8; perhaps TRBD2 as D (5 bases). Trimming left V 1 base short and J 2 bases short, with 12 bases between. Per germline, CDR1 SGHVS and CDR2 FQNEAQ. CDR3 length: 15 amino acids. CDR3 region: CASSLGAGKPYEQYF. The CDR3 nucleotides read TGTGCCAGCAGCTTAGGAGCCGGGAAGCCCTACGAGCAGTACTTC.

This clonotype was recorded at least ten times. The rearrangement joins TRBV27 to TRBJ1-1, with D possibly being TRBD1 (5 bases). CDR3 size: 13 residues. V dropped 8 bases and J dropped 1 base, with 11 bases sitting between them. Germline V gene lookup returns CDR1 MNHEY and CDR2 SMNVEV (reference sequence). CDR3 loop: CASGTVTNTEAFF. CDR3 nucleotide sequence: TGTGCCAGCGGGACGGTAACGAACACTGAAGCTTTCTTT.

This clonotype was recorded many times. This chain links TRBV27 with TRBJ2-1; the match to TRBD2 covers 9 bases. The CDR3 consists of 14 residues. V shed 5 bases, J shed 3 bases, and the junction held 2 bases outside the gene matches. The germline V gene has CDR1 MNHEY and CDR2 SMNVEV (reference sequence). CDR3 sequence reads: CASSQTSGYNEQFF. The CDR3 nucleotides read TGTGCCAGCAGTCAGACTAGCGGCTACAATGAGCAGTTCTTC.

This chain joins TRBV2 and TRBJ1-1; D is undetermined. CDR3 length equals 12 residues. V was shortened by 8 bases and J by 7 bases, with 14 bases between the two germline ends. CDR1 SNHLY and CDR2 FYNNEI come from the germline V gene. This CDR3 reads CASLGPGIEAFF. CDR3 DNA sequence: TGTGCCAGCCTAGGACCGGGTATTGAAGCTTTCTTT.

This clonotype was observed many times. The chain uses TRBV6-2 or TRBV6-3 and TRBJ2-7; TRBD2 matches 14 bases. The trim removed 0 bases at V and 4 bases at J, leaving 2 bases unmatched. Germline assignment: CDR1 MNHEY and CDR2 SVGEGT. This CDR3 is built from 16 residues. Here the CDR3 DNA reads TGTGCCAGCAGTTACTCGGGACTAGCGGGAGTATACGAGCAGTACTTC. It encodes CASSYSGLAGVYEQYF.

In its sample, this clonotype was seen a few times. DNA for the CDR3: TGTGCCAGCAGCCTCCGGCTAGCGGATCCCGGGCCCTACAATGAGCAGTTCTTC. This encodes CASSLRLADPGPYNEQFF. This chain uses TRBV7-6 with TRBJ2-1; 7 bases agree with TRBD2. The CDR3 covers 18 residues. Germline loops: CDR1 SGHVS, CDR2 FNYEAQ. V lost 5 bases, J lost 2 bases, and 15 bases stayed unmatched.

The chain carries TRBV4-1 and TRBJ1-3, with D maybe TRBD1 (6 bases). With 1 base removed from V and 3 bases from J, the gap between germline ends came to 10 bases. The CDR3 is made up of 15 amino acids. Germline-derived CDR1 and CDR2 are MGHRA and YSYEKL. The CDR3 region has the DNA TGCGCCAGCAGCCAAGGAGGGGGATTTGGAAACACCATATATTTT. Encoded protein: CASSQGGGFGNTIYF.

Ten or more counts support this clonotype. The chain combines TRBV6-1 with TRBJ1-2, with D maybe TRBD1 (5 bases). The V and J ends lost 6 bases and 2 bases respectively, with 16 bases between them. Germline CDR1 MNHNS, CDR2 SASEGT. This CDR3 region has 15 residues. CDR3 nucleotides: TGTGCCAGCAGCACTGACCCGACAGAGAACTATGGCTACACCTTC. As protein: CASSTDPTENYGYTF.

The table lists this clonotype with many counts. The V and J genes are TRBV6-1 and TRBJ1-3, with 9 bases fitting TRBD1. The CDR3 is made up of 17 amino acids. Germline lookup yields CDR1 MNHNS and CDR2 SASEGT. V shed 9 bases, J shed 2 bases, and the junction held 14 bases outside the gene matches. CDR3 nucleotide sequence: TGTGCCAGTAACGGGGGGCAACAGGGGGCGCCTGGAAACACCATATATTTT. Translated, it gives CASNGGQQGAPGNTIYF.

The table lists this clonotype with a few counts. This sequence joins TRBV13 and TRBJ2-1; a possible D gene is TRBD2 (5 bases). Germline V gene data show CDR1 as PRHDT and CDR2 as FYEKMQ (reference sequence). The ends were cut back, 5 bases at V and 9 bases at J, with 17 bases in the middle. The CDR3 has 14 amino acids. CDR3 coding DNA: TGTGCCAGCAGCCCCTCAGAGGGCCTTATTGAGCAGTTCTTC. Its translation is CASSPSEGLIEQFF. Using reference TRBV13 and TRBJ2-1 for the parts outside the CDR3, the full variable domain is AAGVIQSPRHLIKEKRETATLKCYPIPRHDTVYWYQQGPGQDPQFLISFYEKMQSDKGSIPDRFSAQQFSDYHSELNMSSLELGDSALYFCASSPSEGLIEQFFGPGTRLTVL.

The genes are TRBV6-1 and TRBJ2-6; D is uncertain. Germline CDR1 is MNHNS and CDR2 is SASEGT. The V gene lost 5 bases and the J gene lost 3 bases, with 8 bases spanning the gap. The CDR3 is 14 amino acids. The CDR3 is CASSLIGGANVLTF. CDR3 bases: TGTGCCAGCAGTTTAATCGGTGGGGCCAACGTCCTGACTTTC.

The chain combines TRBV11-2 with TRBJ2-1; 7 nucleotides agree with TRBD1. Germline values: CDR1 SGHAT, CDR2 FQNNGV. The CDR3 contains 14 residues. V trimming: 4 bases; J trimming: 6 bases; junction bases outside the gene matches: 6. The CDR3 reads CASSSRNRGNEQFF. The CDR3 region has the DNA TGTGCCAGCAGCTCACGAAACAGGGGCAATGAGCAGTTCTTC.

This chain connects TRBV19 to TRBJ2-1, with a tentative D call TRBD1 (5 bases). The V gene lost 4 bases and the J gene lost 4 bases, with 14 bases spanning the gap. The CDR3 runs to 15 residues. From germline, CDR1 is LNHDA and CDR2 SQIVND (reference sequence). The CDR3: CASSTTPDSYNEQFF. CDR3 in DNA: TGTGCCAGTAGTACCACCCCTGACAGTTACAATGAGCAGTTCTTC.

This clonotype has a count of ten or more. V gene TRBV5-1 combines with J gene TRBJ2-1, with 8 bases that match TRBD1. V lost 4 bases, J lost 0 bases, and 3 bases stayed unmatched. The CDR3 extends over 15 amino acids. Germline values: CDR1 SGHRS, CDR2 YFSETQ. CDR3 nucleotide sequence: TGCGCCAGCAGCGCCACAGGGGGCTCCTACAATGAGCAGTTCTTC. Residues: CASSATGGSYNEQFF.

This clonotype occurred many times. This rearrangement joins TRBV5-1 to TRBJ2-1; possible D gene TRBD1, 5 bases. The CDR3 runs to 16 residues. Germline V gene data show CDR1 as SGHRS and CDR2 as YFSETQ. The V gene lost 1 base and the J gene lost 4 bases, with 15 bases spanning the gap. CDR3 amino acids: CASSLYRQPIYNEQFF. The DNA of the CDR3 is TGCGCCAGCAGCTTGTATAGACAGCCTATTTACAATGAGCAGTTCTTC.